This TCR beta chain was retrieved from a study of immune evolution from preneoplasia to lung adenocarcinoma. Overall study results and limits: Normal lung had the highest top T cell clone frequencies. Later-stage lesions seemingly showed higher T cell density and diversity than normal lung.

Some clones are missing from TCRdb's copy, which holds only in-frame ones; the method was immunoSEQ multiplex PCR. The sample lists thousands of clones, 70% to 90% occurring once. As concerns this clone: The antigen is not known.

Germline CDR1 reads SGDLS; CDR2 reads YYNGEE. V was clipped by 0 bases and J by 4 bases, with 13 bases between them. The CDR3 runs to 15 residues. V gene TRBV9 combines with J gene TRBJ2-5, with D possibly matching TRBD2 (7 bases). The TCR comes from a person between 70 and 80 years old with lung adenocarcinoma. The sequenced sample consisted of FFPE adjacent normal lung tissue. CDR3 in DNA: TGTGCCAGCAGCGTAGAGGGGGGAGGGTCAGAGACCCAGTACTTC. Residues: CASSVEGGGSETQYF.